This TCR beta chain was retrieved from a study of OX40 agonist ivuxolimab in advanced cancers. Clones were read by immunoSEQ multiplex PCR, and TCRdb kept only the in-frame ones, dropping some. The table has about 62,000 clones, over 75% seen once. Per the germline V gene, CDR1 is SGHTS and CDR2 is YDEGEE. The CDR3 totals 14 residues. Deletions cut 1 base from V and 0 bases from J, with 4 bases between. The V call is TRBV5-8, the J call TRBJ2-2; no reliable D call. The source of this sequence is an adult with an advanced solid tumor such as melanoma, head and neck, liver or kidney cancer. The starting material was CD4+ or CD8+ T cells sorted from blood, obtained in a trial of the OX40 agonist ivuxolimab. Written as DNA, the CDR3 is TGTGCCAGCAGCTTGTTACCGAACACCGGGGAGCTGTTTTTT. As protein: CASSLLPNTGELFF.